These T cell receptor beta chains were read from a single sample in a study of Graves' ophthalmopathy and Graves' hyperthyroidism. TCRdb called the multiplex PCR reads again in MiXCR, with one record for every CDR3 protein. The table lists about 16,000 distinct CDR3 sequences, 46% of them singletons. The material sequenced was peripheral blood. The source is a woman between 40 and 55 years old with stable Graves' hyperthyroidism. The CDR3 runs from the conserved cysteine through the conserved F or W. The order of the fields is CDR3 DNA, CDR3 protein, clone size, J gene, D gene, V gene. D genes are given only for firm matches. Clone size is stated in some rows and not others, as once, few, many or a class when expanded.

TGTGCCAGCAGCCCCCGACAAGACCTAGCGGGAGTCGAAGGCGGGGAGCTGTTTTTT CASSPRQDLAGVEGGELFF many TRBJ2-2 TRBD2 TRBV7-2
TGCGCCAGCAGCCAAGACATCCCAGGTGGAGGGTACACCGGGGAGCCGTTTTTT CASSQDIPGGGYTGEPFF . TRBJ2-2 . TRBV4-1
TGTGCCAGCAGCTTAGAAGGGGAAGGAAACAATGAGCAGCTCTTC CASSLEGEGNNEQLF . TRBJ2-1 . TRBV7-2
TGTGCCATCAGTGATCAGGGGAGGTCAAATGAAGCTTTCTTT CAISDQGRSNEAFF . TRBJ1-1 . TRBV10-3
TGTGCCAGCAGCTTAGTGGGGGTTGTCGGGACAGGGGATGAAAAACTGTTTTTT CASSLVGVVGTGDEKLFF . TRBJ1-4 TRBD1 TRBV7-6
TGCAGTGCTACCGGAAGCAATCAGCCCCAGCATTTT CSATGSNQPQHF medium-sized TRBJ1-5 . TRBV20-1
TGTGCCAGCAGTGCCCAGGGGGCGCGGGAAGCTTTCTTT CASSAQGAREAFF . TRBJ1-1 TRBD1 TRBV2
TGTGCCAGCAGCTCGGGGAGCGGGATCTACAATGAGCAGTTCTTC CASSSGSGIYNEQFF . TRBJ2-1 TRBD2 TRBV5-6
TGTGCCAATAGTGGCGAGATCCAGGGGTACAATGAGCAGTTCTTC CANSGEIQGYNEQFF . TRBJ2-1 . TRBV19
TGTGCCAGCGTCCCGACCAGTGGCACTGAAGCTTTCTTT CASVPTSGTEAFF many TRBJ1-1 . TRBV11-2
TGTGCCAGCAGCCCCCGCGGTAGCGGGAGTTACAATGAGCAGTTCTTC CASSPRGSGSYNEQFF many TRBJ2-1 TRBD2 TRBV9
TGTGCCAGCAGCCGAAACGAGTATAATCAGCCCCAGCATTTT CASSRNEYNQPQHF few TRBJ1-5 . TRBV6-6
TGCAGTGCTAGAGGGACAGGGACTGCAACTAATGAAAAACTGTTTTTT CSARGTGTATNEKLFF many TRBJ1-4 TRBD1 TRBV20-1
TGCAGTGCTCCGTGGGACAGGGGGTACGAGCAGTACTTC CSAPWDRGYEQYF many TRBJ2-7 TRBD1 TRBV20-1
TGTGCCACGTACTTTCGGACAGGGGATGAAAAACTGTTTTTT CATYFRTGDEKLFF . TRBJ1-4 TRBD1 TRBV2
TGTGCCAGCAGTTTAGTCCAGGGAGAGACCCAGTACTTC CASSLVQGETQYF . TRBJ2-5 . TRBV12-3/TRBV12-4
TGTGCCAGCAGCCAGAAGGGGGAGAGGGACTACAATGAGCAGTTCTTC CASSQKGERDYNEQFF . TRBJ2-1 . TRBV4-2
TGTGCCAGCAGTTACACGGGGAAGAGTCAGCCCCAGCATTTT CASSYTGKSQPQHF . TRBJ1-5 . TRBV6-5
TGCGCCAGCAGCGGGGGCTACAATCAGCCCCAGCATTTT CASSGGYNQPQHF medium-sized TRBJ1-5 . TRBV10-2
TGTGCCAGCAGCCAAGGGACAGGGGGCGGAATAGGTGAAAAACTGTTTTTT CASSQGTGGGIGEKLFF . TRBJ1-4 TRBD1 TRBV3-1
TGTGCCAGCAGTCTGGCCAGGGGCAACGAGCAGTACTTC CASSLARGNEQYF medium-sized TRBJ2-7 . TRBV7-3
TGTGCCACCAGCAGAGGATTAGGGACGAACACTGAAGCTTTCTTT CATSRGLGTNTEAFF medium-sized TRBJ1-1 . TRBV15
TGCAGTGCTAGAGCTGAACTAGATGCTAATGAGCAGTTCTTC CSARAELDANEQFF many TRBJ2-1 . TRBV20-1
TGTGCCAGCAGCTTGGCAGGCGCGGACTATGGCTACACCTTC CASSLAGADYGYTF many TRBJ1-2 . TRBV5-4
TGCGCCAGCAGCCAAGATTGGGGACCCAAAAACATTCAGTACTTC CASSQDWGPKNIQYF . TRBJ2-4 . TRBV4-1
TGTGCCAGTAGTGGGGGCCTAGCGGGTAGTTCGACATTCTTC CASSGGLAGSSTFF many TRBJ2-1 TRBD2 TRBV19
TGTGCCAGCAGTTCCAAGGGACTAGGTAGGAATGAGCAGTTCTTC CASSSKGLGRNEQFF . TRBJ2-1 TRBD2 TRBV28
TGTGCCAGCAGTAAACGGACAAGCCAAGAGACCCAGTACTTC CASSKRTSQETQYF medium-sized TRBJ2-5 . TRBV2
TGTGCCAGCAGCCCCGACCTTATCACAGATACGCAGTATTTT CASSPDLITDTQYF . TRBJ2-3 . TRBV6-2/TRBV6-3
TGCGCCAGCAGCCAAGGGGGTATGGTGAGCAATCAGCCCCAGCATTTT CASSQGGMVSNQPQHF . TRBJ1-5 . TRBV4-1
TGTGCCACCTCATCAAGCGGGGGAGGGTTTGATGAGCAGTTCTTC CATSSSGGGFDEQFF . TRBJ2-1 TRBD2 TRBV24-1
TGTGCCAGCAGTGGGGGCCCGAAGAGGGAGACCCAGTACTTC CASSGGPKRETQYF few TRBJ2-5 . TRBV27
TGTGCCAGCAGTTTAGAGACCCGTGAAAAACTGTTTTTT CASSLETREKLFF . TRBJ1-4 . TRBV12-3/TRBV12-4
TGTGCCAGCAGCTTAGTTCCGACATCAACTAATGAAAAACTGTTTTTT CASSLVPTSTNEKLFF once TRBJ1-4 . TRBV7-9
TGTGCTAGTGGGAAAATAGCGGGAACGGGATACGAGCAGTACTTC CASGKIAGTGYEQYF . TRBJ2-7 TRBD2 TRBV12-5
TGCGCCAGCAGCCCTCGCGGGGTAGAGAACACTGAAGCTTTCTTT CASSPRGVENTEAFF many TRBJ1-1 . TRBV5-1
TGCGCCAGCAGCTTTAGTAGTTCATCCCTCCACTTT CASSFSSSSLHF . TRBJ1-6 . TRBV5-1
TGTGCCAGCAGCGGTGGAGCGGGATTGATAAACATTCAGTACTTC CASSGGAGLINIQYF many TRBJ2-4 TRBD2 TRBV7-2
TGCGCCAGCAGCGGCTCCGTCTACGAGCAGTACTTC CASSGSVYEQYF many TRBJ2-7 . TRBV5-1
TGTGCCACCAGTGGAGGCGTCTCCTACAATGAGCAGTTCTTC CATSGGVSYNEQFF few TRBJ2-1 . TRBV24-1
TGTGCCAGCAGTAGACAGGGGGCGCGTGGCTACACCTTC CASSRQGARGYTF few TRBJ1-2 TRBD1 TRBV28
TGTGCCAGTAGTATGGGCGGCTATGGCTACACCTTC CASSMGGYGYTF . TRBJ1-2 . TRBV19
TGTGCCAGCAGCTTAGTCGCTAGATCCTACGAGCAGTACTTC CASSLVARSYEQYF many TRBJ2-7 . TRBV11-2
TGCGCCAGCAGCCAAGATGGGCTAGCCCAAGAGACCCAGTACTTC CASSQDGLAQETQYF few TRBJ2-5 . TRBV4-1
TGTGCCAGCAGATCTAGCGGGAGCACCGGGGAGCTGTTTTTT CASRSSGSTGELFF medium-sized TRBJ2-2 TRBD2 TRBV7-2
TGTGCCATCAGTATCGGACAGGGGGCCACTGATACGCAGTATTTT CAISIGQGATDTQYF medium-sized TRBJ2-3 TRBD1 TRBV10-3
TGTGCCAGCAGTGCCGTGACAGGGAGGACTGAAGCTTTCTTT CASSAVTGRTEAFF . TRBJ1-1 TRBD1 TRBV2
TGTGCCAGCAGTGAACGGGGCGGACTTGGAGCTCTCTTT CASSERGGLGALF . TRBJ1-1 . TRBV2
TGTGCCACCACTTCTAGCGGGAGCGACGAGCAGTACTTC CATTSSGSDEQYF few TRBJ2-7 TRBD2 TRBV24-1
TGTGCCAGCAGTTTAAGGCTCGAAAAACTGTTTTTT CASSLRLEKLFF . TRBJ1-4 . TRBV12-3/TRBV12-4
TGTGCCAGCAGTTTAGGTGGGGGCACAGATACGCAGTATTTT CASSLGGGTDTQYF many TRBJ2-3 . TRBV12-3/TRBV12-4
TGTGCCAGCAGGCCTCGGACAGGGGGCATGTACGAGCAGTACTTC CASRPRTGGMYEQYF . TRBJ2-7 TRBD1 TRBV12-3/TRBV12-4
TGCTCCAGCAGCCAAGGACAGGATATCTCTGGGGCCAACGTCCTGACTTTC CSSSQGQDISGANVLTF . TRBJ2-6 TRBD1 TRBV4-3
TGTGCCATCACGCAGGGGGACAACTACGAGCAGTACTTC CAITQGDNYEQYF medium-sized TRBJ2-7 TRBD1 TRBV10-3
TGCAGCTTACCGGACAGGGGAGGCTACACCTTC CSLPDRGGYTF . TRBJ1-2 TRBD1 TRBV29-1
TGCAGCGTTTTTACCCCCAGCCGACAGTCCTATGGCTACACCTTC CSVFTPSRQSYGYTF . TRBJ1-2 . TRBV29-1
TGTGCCAGCAGCTTTGTCGACTTTACTGAGCAGTTCTTC CASSFVDFTEQFF . TRBJ2-1 . TRBV5-6